This entry is about one T cell receptor beta chain. Germline V gives CDR1 SGHTA, CDR2 FQGNSA. The CDR3 extends over 15 amino acids. The trim removed 5 bases at V and 4 bases at J, leaving 7 bases unmatched. This entry belongs to a study of cytomegalovirus exposure and HLA in healthy donors. The PCR employed 60 Vbeta primers together with 13 Jbeta primers. The protocol was immunoSEQ multiplex PCR, while the TCRdb copy is restricted to in-frame clones and leaves out a portion. The sample carries under 200,000 clones, under 80% recorded once. This chain connects TRBV7-2 to TRBJ1-4, with TRBD1 matching 7 bases. The sample was PBMCs. The TCR sequence derives from a man in his forties in good health and CMV-seronegative. The CDR3 nucleotides are TGTGCCAGCAGCGTAGTGACAGGGCTTAATGAAAAACTGTTTTTT. Translated, it gives CASSVVTGLNEKLFF.